The 8 T cell receptor beta chains below were found in one sample sequenced in a study of beta chain features in type 1 diabetes. The isolated RNA, all of it, was reverse transcribed, so expressed TCRB transcripts were what got sequenced. The data were produced by immunoSEQ multiplex PCR, yet TCRdb's version contains in-frame clones alone and is incomplete. The sample has 810,000 or so clones, about 17% seen once. The sample was naive CD4+ T cells from blood. The receptors come from a woman younger than 35 in good health.

The chain combines TRBV7-9 with TRBJ2-1; 9 nucleotides align to TRBD2. The V segment lost 4 bases and the J segment 9 bases; nucleotides outside the gene matches: 13. Germline V gives CDR1 SEHNR, CDR2 FQNEAQ (reference sequence). The CDR3 sequence is 16 residues long. The CDR3 DNA reads as TGTGCCAGCAGCTGGCCGCCTGGCGGGAGGGCCAGTGAGCAGTTCTTC. Protein product: CASSWPPGGRASEQFF.

This clone came up a few times. The chain employs TRBV7-8 and TRBJ1-3; no clear D. V was trimmed by 3 bases and J by 0 bases, leaving 9 bases between them. The germline V gene encodes CDR1 SGHVS and CDR2 FQNEAQ. The CDR3 covers 15 residues. As DNA, the CDR3 is TGTGCCAGCAGCTTCGAGGACCTCTCTGGAAACACCATATATTTT. Translated, it gives CASSFEDLSGNTIYF.

The count of this clone is one. The V gene is TRBV7-2, the J gene TRBJ2-1; TRBD2 aligns across 8 bases. J was trimmed by 0 bases and V by 7 bases; bases with no gene match: 5. Germline assignment: CDR1 SGHTA and CDR2 FQGNSA. CDR3 length: 15 residues. CDR3 in amino acids: CASILSGISYNEQFF. DNA of the CDR3: TGTGCCAGCATCCTTAGCGGGATCTCCTACAATGAGCAGTTCTTC.

This chain joins TRBV4-3 and TRBJ1-4; no clear D gene. The germline V gene has CDR1 LGHNA and CDR2 YSLEER. V was trimmed by 2 bases and J by 6 bases, leaving 13 bases between them. The CDR3 length is 15 residues. CDR3 sequence (DNA): TGCGCCAGCAGCCAATACCGCTCTGGGGATGAAAAACTGTTTTTT. This sequence encodes CASSQYRSGDEKLFF.

This clone has more than one count but fewer than ten. Other DNA sequences in the same sample also yield this CDR3. This sequence joins TRBV7-9 and TRBJ2-3; D gene uncertain. Trimming removed 0 bases at V and 0 bases at J, with 4 bases between. The CDR3 spans 14 residues. Germline-derived CDR1 and CDR2 are SEHNR and FQNEAQ (reference sequence). This chain's CDR3 is CASSLAGSTDTQYF. CDR3 coding DNA: TGTGCCAGCAGCTTAGCGGGAAGCACAGATACGCAGTATTTT.

A few counts support this clone. The rearrangement uses TRBV10-3 and TRBJ2-1; D is uncertain. This CDR3 has 11 amino acids. Between the trimmed V and J ends, which lost 3 bases and 8 bases, there was a span of 5 bases. CDR1 is ENHRY, CDR2 SYGVKD, per germline. The CDR3 spells CAISDGDEQFF. In DNA, the CDR3 is TGTGCCATCAGTGATGGAGATGAGCAGTTCTTC.

This clone was detected a few times. Other DNA sequences in this specimen translate into the identical CDR3. The chain combines TRBV5-4 with TRBJ2-3; D is uncertain. Trimming left V 0 bases short and J 3 bases short, with 5 bases between. The CDR3 is 13 residues long. The germline V gene has CDR1 SGHNT and CDR2 YYREEE (reference sequence). CDR3 protein: CASSLVSTDTQYF. Written as DNA, the CDR3 is TGTGCCAGCAGCTTGGTGTCTACAGATACGCAGTATTTT.

This clone appeared a few times. V and J are TRBV7-2 and TRBJ1-3, with 9 bases fitting TRBD1. CDR1 and CDR2 from the germline V gene are SGHTA and FQGNSA. With V trimmed by 6 bases and J by 3 bases, 3 bases remained unmatched. CDR3 length: 14 amino acids. The CDR3 here is CASSQDRGGNTIYF. The CDR3 DNA reads as TGTGCCAGCAGTCAGGACAGGGGTGGAAACACCATATATTTT.